A single sample is the source of the 10 T cell receptor beta chains below, sequenced in a study of T-cell reconstitution after alpha-beta-depleted transplantation in children. Unique molecular identifiers were incorporated into the prepared TCRbeta library. Each CDR3 protein is one row after TCRdb ran MiXCR on the PCR reads. The data show about 980,000 distinct CDR3 sequences, with about 26% seen just once and 28% held by the top ten. The sample here was PBMCs, mostly from graft donor cells, taken 360 days after TCRalphabeta/CD19-depleted stem cell transplant. The receptor set was obtained from a boy younger than two who had a stem cell transplant for SCID, so the T cells may come from the graft donor.

This clonotype was counted only a few times. The chain combines TRBV13 with TRBJ1-5; D remains ambiguous. Trimming pared 8 bases from V and 4 bases from J, leaving 9 bases between. The length of the CDR3 is 12 residues. Germline V gene sequence: CDR1 PRHDT, CDR2 FYEKMQ (reference sequence). CDR3: CASRNGNQPQHF. The CDR3 DNA sequence: TGTGCCAGCCGCAACGGGAATCAGCCCCAGCATTTT.

This clonotype was detected once. This chain uses TRBV7-7 with TRBJ2-5; the D is unclear. The CDR3 covers 16 residues. Trimming left V 5 bases short and J 3 bases short, with 19 bases between. Looked up from germline, CDR1 is SSHAT and CDR2 is FNYEAQ (reference sequence). CDR3 bases: TGTGCCAGCAGCCCTCATCTCGCAAGTCCCAAAGAGACCCAGTACTTC. This codes for CASSPHLASPKETQYF.

This clonotype was seen only a few times. The chain uses TRBV12-3 or TRBV12-4 and TRBJ1-1; D is possibly TRBD1 (6 bases). This CDR3 is built from 14 residues. The V end lost 5 bases, the J end lost 2 bases, and 12 bases lay between the germline ends. Written as DNA, the CDR3 is TGTGCCAGCAGTGTACAGGGACCCAACACTGAAGCTTTCTTT. Translated: CASSVQGPNTEAFF.

This sequence joins TRBV5-1 and TRBJ1-2; D is uncertain. CDR1 and CDR2 (germline): SGHRS, YFSETQ. V shed 0 bases and J shed 6 bases, with 12 bases lying between them. The CDR3 consists of 14 residues. CDR3 loop: CASSLGTGRDGYTF. In DNA form, the CDR3 reads TGCGCCAGCAGCTTGGGGACTGGACGGGATGGCTACACCTTC.

The rearrangement links TRBV27 to TRBJ2-1, with D possibly being TRBD2 (5 bases). The germline V and J ends were trimmed by 2 bases and 4 bases, with 15 bases remaining between them. This CDR3 region has 16 residues. CDR1 and CDR2 from the germline V gene are MNHEY and SMNVEV (reference sequence). The chain's CDR3 is CASSLRALGGYNEQFF. The CDR3 DNA sequence: TGTGCCAGCAGTTTAAGGGCTTTAGGCGGGTACAATGAGCAGTTCTTC.

The chain couples TRBV12-3 or TRBV12-4 to TRBJ2-5, with 8 positions matching TRBD2. J lost 7 bases, V lost 4 bases, and 5 bases had no gene match. The CDR3 sequence is 13 residues long. The CDR3 spells CASSWSLAGTQYF. The CDR3, as DNA: TGTGCCAGCAGTTGGAGTCTAGCGGGGACCCAGTACTTC.

The chain links TRBV5-1 to TRBJ1-1; a possible D gene is TRBD1 (6 bases). With 6 bases removed from V and 3 bases from J, the gap between germline ends came to 18 bases. There are 15 residues in the CDR3. CDR1 is SGHRS and CDR2 is YFSETQ in the germline V gene. The CDR3 DNA sequence: TGCGCCAGCAAGCGAGGGGGTTGGGATGACACTGAAGCTTTCTTT. Amino acids: CASKRGGWDDTEAFF.

V usage is TRBV5-1 and J usage is TRBJ2-1; possibly TRBD1 or TRBD2 for D (5 bases each). This CDR3 region has 16 residues. Trimming pared 0 bases from V and 6 bases from J, leaving 16 bases between. Germline V gives CDR1 SGHRS, CDR2 YFSETQ. This chain's CDR3 is CASSLDLGRIFNEQFF. In nucleotides, the CDR3 is TGCGCCAGCAGCTTGGATCTGGGACGAATCTTCAATGAGCAGTTCTTC.

V and J are TRBV28 and TRBJ2-1; 7 bases align to TRBD2. Looked up from germline, CDR1 is MDHEN and CDR2 is SYDVKM. This CDR3 spans 16 amino acids. The ends lost 3 bases at V and 3 bases at J; junction bases unmatched: 8. The CDR3 sequence is CASSLQAGPYYNEQFF. In DNA form, the CDR3 reads TGTGCCAGCAGTTTGCAAGCGGGGCCCTACTACAATGAGCAGTTCTTC.

The J gene is TRBJ1-5, the V gene TRBV20-1, with TRBD1 identical over 11 bases. Germline values: CDR1 DFQATT, CDR2 SNEGSKA (reference sequence). Trimming removed 5 bases from V and 6 bases from J; junction bases left unmatched: 3. CDR3 length: 13 residues. DNA of the CDR3: TGCAGTGCTTGGACAGGGGGCATTCAGCCCCAGCATTTT. Translation: CSAWTGGIQPQHF.